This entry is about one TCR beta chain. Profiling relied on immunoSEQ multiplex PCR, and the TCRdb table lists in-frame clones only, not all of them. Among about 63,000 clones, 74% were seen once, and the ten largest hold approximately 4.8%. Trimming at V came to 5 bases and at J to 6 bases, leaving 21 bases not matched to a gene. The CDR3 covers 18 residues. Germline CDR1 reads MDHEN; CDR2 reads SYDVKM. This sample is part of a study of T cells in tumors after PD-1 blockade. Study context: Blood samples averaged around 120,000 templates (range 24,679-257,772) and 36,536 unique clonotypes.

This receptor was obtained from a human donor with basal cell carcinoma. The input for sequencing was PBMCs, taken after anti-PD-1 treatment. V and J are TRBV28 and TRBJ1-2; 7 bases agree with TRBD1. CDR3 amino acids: CASSPPGTATLSKDGYTF. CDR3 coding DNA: TGTGCCAGCAGTCCACCGGGGACAGCTACACTTTCTAAGGATGGCTACACCTTC.